The T cell receptor beta chain under discussion was sequenced for a study of shared clonotypes between healthy human individuals. The study's findings and limits: Clonotypes that were shared across a handful of donors made up 4% to 6% of naive CD4 clonotypes. Shared clonotypes across all four donors exceeded non-shared ones in generation probability.

This CDR3 region has 14 residues. The ends were cut back, 5 bases at V and 10 bases at J, with 18 bases in the middle. Germline lookup yields CDR1 SEHNR and CDR2 FQNEAQ (reference sequence). The sorted-subset replicate PCRs were given 150 to 250 ng DNA, which is 25,000 to 35,000 T cell genomes. The method was immunoSEQ multiplex PCR; TCRdb's version includes in-frame clones alone and lacks a portion of them. This table holds fewer than 1 million clones, around 96% found once. Terminally differentiated effector memory CD45RA+ cells were excluded from the naive CD8 cells, which were CD45RO-negative and positively selected for CCR7. Within Nashville, Tennessee resided all donors, each a Caucasian adult. On this clone: Its matching antigen is unknown.

The sequence was obtained from a man aged 25-45 years in good health. The sequenced sample consisted of naive CD8+ T cells sorted from blood. This chain links TRBV7-9 with TRBJ2-1; perhaps TRBD1 as D (5 bases). The CDR3 loop reads CASSGSAGPREQFF. The DNA for the CDR3 is TGTGCCAGCAGCGGGTCGGCAGGGCCTCGGGAGCAGTTCTTC.